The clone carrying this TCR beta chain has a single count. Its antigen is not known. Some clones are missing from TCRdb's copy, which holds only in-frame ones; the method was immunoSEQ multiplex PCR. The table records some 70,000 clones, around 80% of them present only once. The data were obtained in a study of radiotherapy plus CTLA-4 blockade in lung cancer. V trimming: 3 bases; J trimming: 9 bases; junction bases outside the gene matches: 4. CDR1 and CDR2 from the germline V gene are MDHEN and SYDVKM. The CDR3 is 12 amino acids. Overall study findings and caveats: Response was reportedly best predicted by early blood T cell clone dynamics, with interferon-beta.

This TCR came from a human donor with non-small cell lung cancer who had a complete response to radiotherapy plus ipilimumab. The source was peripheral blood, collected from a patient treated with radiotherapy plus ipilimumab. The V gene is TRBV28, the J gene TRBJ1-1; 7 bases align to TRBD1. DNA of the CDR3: TGTGCCAGCAGTTTCTCACAGGGGAAAGCTTTCTTT. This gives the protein CASSFSQGKAFF.